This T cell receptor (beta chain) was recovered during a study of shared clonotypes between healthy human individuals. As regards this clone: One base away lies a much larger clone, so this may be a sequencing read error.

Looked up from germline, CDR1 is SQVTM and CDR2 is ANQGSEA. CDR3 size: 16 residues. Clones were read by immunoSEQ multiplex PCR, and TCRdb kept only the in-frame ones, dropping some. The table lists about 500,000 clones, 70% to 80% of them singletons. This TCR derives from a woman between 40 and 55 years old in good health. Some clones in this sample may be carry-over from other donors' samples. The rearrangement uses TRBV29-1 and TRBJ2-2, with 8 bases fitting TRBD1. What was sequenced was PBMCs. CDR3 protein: CSVEARAGGGTEELFF. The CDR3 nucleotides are TGCAGCGTTGAAGCTCGGGCAGGGGGCGGTACCGAGGAGCTGTTTTTT.